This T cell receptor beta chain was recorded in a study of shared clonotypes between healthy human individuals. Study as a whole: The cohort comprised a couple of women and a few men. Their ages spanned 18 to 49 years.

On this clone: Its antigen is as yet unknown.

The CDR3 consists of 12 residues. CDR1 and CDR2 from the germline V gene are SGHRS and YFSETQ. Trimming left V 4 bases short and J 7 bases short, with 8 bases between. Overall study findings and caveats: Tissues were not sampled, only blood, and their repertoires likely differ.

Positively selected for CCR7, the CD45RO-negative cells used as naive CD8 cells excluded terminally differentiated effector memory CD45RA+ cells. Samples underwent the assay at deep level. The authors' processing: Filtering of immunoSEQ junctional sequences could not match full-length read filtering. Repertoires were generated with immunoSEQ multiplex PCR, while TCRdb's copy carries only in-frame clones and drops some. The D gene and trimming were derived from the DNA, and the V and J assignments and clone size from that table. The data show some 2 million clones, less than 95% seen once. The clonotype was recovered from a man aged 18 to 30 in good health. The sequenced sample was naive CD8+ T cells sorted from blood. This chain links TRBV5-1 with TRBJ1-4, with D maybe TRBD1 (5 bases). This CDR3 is CASSEGREKLFF. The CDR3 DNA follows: TGCGCCAGCAGCGAGGGGCGTGAAAAACTGTTTTTT.